These 17 T cell receptor beta chains were sequenced from one sample in a study of a mutant IDH1 vaccine in newly diagnosed glioma. No antigen has been assigned to these receptors. This sample's time point: week 35, safety follow-up. In the vaccine, a single dose held 300 ug of the mutant IDH1 20-mer peptide, along with topical imiquimod. Profiling relied on immunoSEQ multiplex PCR, and the TCRdb table lists in-frame clones only, not all of them. The data hold 42,000 or so clones, with roughly 80% observed a single time. Sequences were derived from PBMCs, sampled from a glioma patient whose treatment included an IDH1 peptide vaccine. All receptors come from a woman in her fifties or sixties with glioma.

The chain links TRBV5-1 to TRBJ2-5; 9 bases match TRBD1. This CDR3 comprises 15 residues. The germline V gene has CDR1 SGHRS and CDR2 YFSETQ. V was clipped by 2 bases and J by 5 bases; unmatched bases: 7. The CDR3 coding sequence is TGCGCCAGCAGCTTTGGGACAGGGATGAAGGAGACCCAGTACTTC. Protein product: CASSFGTGMKETQYF. The full variable domain, its missing parts supplied by reference TRBV5-1 and TRBJ2-5, is KAGVTQTPRYLIKTRGQQVTLSCSPISGHRSVSWYQQTPGQGLQFLFEYFSETQRNKGNFPGRFSGRQFSNSRSEMNVSTLELGDSALYLCASSFGTGMKETQYFGPGTRLLVL.

The chain has TRBV5-6 and TRBJ2-1, with D perhaps given as TRBD1 or TRBD2 (7 bases each). Trimming took off 3 bases at V and 6 bases at J, with 22 bases between the two ends. This CDR3 has 17 amino acids. Germline lookup yields CDR1 SGHDT and CDR2 YYEEEE. This CDR3 is CASSWGNSRGGLNEQFF. The CDR3 DNA is TGTGCCAGCAGCTGGGGGAATAGCAGGGGGGGCCTCAATGAGCAGTTCTTC.

The V call is TRBV5-6, the J call TRBJ1-1, with D possibly matching TRBD1 (6 bases). The CDR3 totals 15 residues. Germline-derived CDR1 and CDR2 are SGHDT and YYEEEE. V gave up 2 bases and J gave up 1 base, with 12 bases separating them. In DNA form, the CDR3 reads TGTGCCAGCAGCTTCCGGACAGTAAGGAACACTGAAGCTTTCTTT. Its translation: CASSFRTVRNTEAFF.

J is TRBJ2-5 and V is TRBV5-8, with 7 positions matching TRBD1. The CDR3 is made up of 14 amino acids. V gave up 4 bases and J gave up 1 base; unmatched junction bases: 4. Germline CDR1 is SGHTS and CDR2 is YDEGEE. Here the CDR3 reads CASSHRDSQETQYF. CDR3 sequence (DNA): TGTGCCAGCAGCCACCGGGACAGCCAAGAGACCCAGTACTTC.

The rearrangement joins TRBV7-9 to TRBJ2-5, with 8 bases that match TRBD2. Germline CDR1 reads SEHNR; CDR2 reads FQNEAQ (reference sequence). V dropped 4 bases and J dropped 2; count of bases not matched to a gene: 12. This CDR3 spans 17 amino acids. The CDR3 DNA follows: TGTGCCAGCAGCTCCCTTCCTAGCGGGCCTCCGCAAGAGACCCAGTACTTC. It specifies CASSSLPSGPPQETQYF.

V is TRBV27 and J is TRBJ2-5; D may be TRBD1 or TRBD2 (6 bases each). Germline CDR1 MNHEY, CDR2 SMNVEV (reference sequence). This CDR3 has 13 residues. V was cut by 4 bases and J by 4 bases, with 10 bases left in between. In DNA, the CDR3 is TGTGCCAGCAGTTGGGGGGCAGGAGAGACCCAGTACTTC. Translated: CASSWGAGETQYF.

The V gene is TRBV18, the J gene TRBJ2-7, with D hard to call. Trimming stripped 0 bases from V and 4 bases from J, with 10 bases between. Looked up from germline, CDR1 is KGHSH and CDR2 is LQKENI. This CDR3 spans 14 amino acids. Written as DNA, the CDR3 is TGTGCCAGCTCACCACCGGGATCCCCTTACGAGCAGTACTTC. Its translation is CASSPPGSPYEQYF.

This clone was counted a few times. The chain recombines TRBV6-1 with TRBJ1-1, with 7 bases fitting TRBD1. J gave up 0 bases and V 8 bases, and 6 bases lay outside the gene matches. The CDR3 runs to 14 residues. Germline V gene data show CDR1 as MNHNS and CDR2 as SASEGT. CDR3: CASWNRGMNTEAFF. CDR3 sequence (DNA): TGTGCCAGCTGGAACAGGGGCATGAACACTGAAGCTTTCTTT.

The J gene is TRBJ2-5, the V gene TRBV11-3; 10 nucleotides match TRBD1. This CDR3 is built from 15 residues. Trimming at V came to 4 bases and at J to 5 bases, leaving 7 bases not matched to a gene. CDR1 is SGHNT and CDR2 is YENEEA in the germline V gene. The CDR3 sequence is CASSSGQGDPETQYF. Here the CDR3 DNA reads TGTGCCAGCAGCTCCGGACAGGGGGACCCGGAGACCCAGTACTTC.

This chain links TRBV4-2 with TRBJ2-2; 8 bases are shared with TRBD2. Trimming removed 0 bases from V and 6 bases from J; junction bases left unmatched: 9. The CDR3 is made up of 17 amino acids. Germline lookup yields CDR1 LGHNA and CDR2 YNFKEQ. DNA of the CDR3: TGTGCCAGCAGCCAAGATTACGGGGGGGGGAGCGCCGGGGAGCTGTTTTTT. Encoded protein: CASSQDYGGGSAGELFF.

The chain combines TRBV6-1 with TRBJ2-7; maybe TRBD1 (6 bases). Germline loops: CDR1 MNHNS, CDR2 SASEGT. This CDR3 region has 13 residues. V shed 6 bases and J shed 3 bases, with 12 bases lying between them. This CDR3 reads CASSLGGFYEQYF. The CDR3 nucleotides are TGTGCCAGCAGCTTAGGGGGATTCTACGAGCAGTACTTC.

The chain is built from TRBV30 and TRBJ2-7; TRBD2 agrees at 11 bases. J gave up 9 bases and V 2 bases, and 9 bases lay outside the gene matches. The CDR3 sequence is 14 residues long. CDR1 GTSNPN and CDR2 SVGIG come from the germline V gene (reference sequence). CDR3 coding DNA: TGTGCCTGGAGTCGGCTAGCGGGGGGCCTAGGGCAGTACTTC. The encoded protein is CAWSRLAGGLGQYF.

The chain links TRBV6-5 to TRBJ2-7; TRBD1 matches at 8 bases. The CDR3 is made up of 15 amino acids. With V trimmed by 0 bases and J by 3 bases, 4 bases remained unmatched. Germline V gene lookup returns CDR1 MNHEY and CDR2 SVGAGI. DNA for the CDR3: TGTGCCAGCAGTTACTCGAGGGACAGGAACTACGAGCAGTACTTC. This gives the protein CASSYSRDRNYEQYF.

V gene TRBV28 combines with J gene TRBJ1-6; D not certain. Germline lookup yields CDR1 MDHEN and CDR2 SYDVKM. The CDR3 contains 15 residues. The ends were cut back, 6 bases at V and 1 base at J, with 10 bases in the middle. CDR3 amino acids: CASSPPFSYNSPLHF. CDR3 nucleotide sequence: TGTGCCAGCAGCCCCCCGTTTTCCTATAATTCACCCCTCCACTTT.

The rearrangement uses TRBV6-5 and TRBJ1-1, with TRBD1 identical over 11 bases. J gave up 4 bases and V 7 bases, and 8 bases lay outside the gene matches. In germline, CDR1 is MNHEY, CDR2 SVGAGI. CDR3 length: 15 amino acids. The CDR3, as DNA: TGTGCCAGCACCCCCTGGGGACAGGGGGGCACTGAAGCTTTCTTT. It specifies CASTPWGQGGTEAFF.

The chain links TRBV10-3 to TRBJ1-5; no reliable D call. Between the trimmed V and J ends, which lost 0 bases and 5 bases, there was a span of 5 bases. The CDR3 has 13 amino acids. CDR1 and CDR2 from the germline V gene are ENHRY and SYGVKD. CDR3 in amino acids: CAISESSDQPQHF. CDR3 bases: TGTGCCATCAGTGAGTCGTCCGATCAGCCCCAGCATTTT.

The rearrangement links TRBV11-3 to TRBJ2-7, with D possibly being TRBD1 (5 bases). Germline V gene lookup returns CDR1 SGHNT and CDR2 YENEEA. The ends were cut back, 6 bases at V and 2 bases at J, with 8 bases in the middle. There are 12 residues in the CDR3. CDR3 region: CASSPGTYEQYF. DNA for the CDR3: TGTGCCAGCAGTCCAGGGACCTACGAGCAGTACTTC.